The 20 T cell receptor beta chains below all came from one sample that was sequenced in a study of blood T cell repertoires in COVID-19. Libraries were prepared by immunoSEQ multiplex PCR; TCRdb keeps only in-frame clonotypes and omits some of them. The sample gives 65,000 to 95,000 clones, around 90% of which show up once; 5.5% to 7.5% is in the top ten. Source material: peripheral blood. The receptor source for this set is a man aged 70-80 years with acute or convalescent COVID-19.

This rearrangement joins TRBV5-1 to TRBJ2-2; D might be TRBD2 (5 bases). With 0 bases removed from V and 5 bases from J, the gap between germline ends came to 14 bases. CDR1 and CDR2 from the germline V gene are SGHRS and YFSETQ. The CDR3 consists of 16 residues. CDR3 residues: CASSLVPDLRTGELFF. The CDR3 DNA is TGCGCCAGCAGCTTGGTGCCGGACTTGCGGACCGGGGAGCTGTTTTTT.

J is TRBJ2-2 and V is TRBV4-1; 7 nucleotides agree with TRBD1. Germline CDR1 is MGHRA and CDR2 is YSYEKL. This CDR3 is built from 16 residues. The ends lost 1 base at V and 8 bases at J; junction bases unmatched: 10. The CDR3 here is CASSQGQTQGFGELFF. DNA of the CDR3: TGCGCCAGCAGCCAAGGCCAGACACAGGGGTTTGGGGAGCTGTTTTTT.

This clone was observed once. V usage is TRBV2 and J usage is TRBJ2-7; TRBD2 is a possible D gene (7 bases). This CDR3 is built from 16 residues. The V gene's germline CDR1 is SNHLY and CDR2 FYNNEI. V shed 0 bases and J shed 1 base, with 13 bases lying between them. DNA of the CDR3: TGTGCCAGCAGTGAAGCCACAGGGAGGGGTTCCTACGAGCAGTACTTC. Amino acid sequence: CASSEATGRGSYEQYF.

The chain links TRBV6-1 to TRBJ1-2, with a weak D call TRBD1 (5 bases). The germline gives CDR1 MNHNS, CDR2 SASEGT. This CDR3 region has 15 residues. V was cut by 0 bases and J by 5 bases, with 13 bases left in between. CDR3 sequence reads: CASSEALDSLYGYTF. The DNA for the CDR3 is TGTGCCAGCAGTGAAGCATTAGACAGCCTATATGGCTACACCTTC.

This rearrangement joins TRBV5-4 to TRBJ2-2, with 8 bases matching TRBD1. The V gene's germline CDR1 is SGHNT and CDR2 YYREEE (reference sequence). The CDR3 is made up of 15 amino acids. V lost 4 bases and J lost 5; bases outside the gene matches: 7. CDR3: CASSPDRDRTGELFF. The CDR3 bases are TGTGCCAGCAGCCCGGACAGGGATAGGACCGGGGAGCTGTTTTTT.

The J gene is TRBJ2-5, the V gene TRBV12-5; 10 bases line up with TRBD2. There are 17 residues in the CDR3. In germline, CDR1 is LGHNT, CDR2 FRNRAP. J gave up 9 bases and V 1 base, and 14 bases lay outside the gene matches. CDR3 in amino acids: CASGLGTSGDRRVAQYF. The CDR3 region has the DNA TGTGCTAGTGGTTTGGGCACTAGCGGGGACCGCAGGGTGGCCCAGTACTTC.

The J gene is TRBJ1-5, the V gene TRBV11-2; a possible D gene is TRBD1 (5 bases). The CDR3 has 16 amino acids. Germline CDR1 reads SGHAT; CDR2 reads FQNNGV. V was clipped by 5 bases and J by 6 bases, with 20 bases between them. Here the CDR3 reads CASSPTMTDLGQPQHF. The CDR3 DNA reads TGTGCCAGCAGCCCAACCATGACAGACCTAGGTCAGCCCCAGCATTTT.

This clone showed up just a few times. The gene calls are TRBV4-1 and TRBJ2-7, with 10 bases fitting TRBD2. This CDR3 region has 22 residues. V shed 0 bases and J 2 bases; nucleotides not matched to a gene: 22. Per the germline V gene, CDR1 is MGHRA and CDR2 is YSYEKL. This CDR3 reads CASSQDKYLAASGRPGAYEQYF. CDR3 nucleotide sequence: TGCGCCAGCAGCCAAGATAAGTATTTGGCCGCTAGCGGGAGACCAGGGGCCTACGAGCAGTACTTC.

This chain connects TRBV9 to TRBJ2-5; 7 bases map to TRBD2. V lost 0 bases and J lost 5; bases outside the gene matches: 7. The CDR3 runs to 15 residues. Germline V lookup: CDR1 SGDLS, CDR2 YYNGEE. This CDR3 is CASSVASRGSETQYF. CDR3 nucleotide sequence: TGTGCCAGCAGCGTAGCGTCGCGGGGGTCGGAGACCCAGTACTTC.

This sequence joins TRBV7-9 and TRBJ2-3; D perhaps matches TRBD2 (5 bases). In germline, CDR1 is SEHNR, CDR2 FQNEAQ (reference sequence). Trimming removed 10 bases at V and 0 bases at J, with 14 bases between. This CDR3 has 14 residues. In nucleotides, the CDR3 is TGTGCCACCGGAACACAGCGGAGCACAGATACGCAGTATTTT. Its translation is CATGTQRSTDTQYF.

The chain recombines TRBV29-1 with TRBJ1-2; 8 nucleotides agree with TRBD1. CDR1 SQVTM and CDR2 ANQGSEA come from the germline V gene. The trim removed 6 bases at V and 6 bases at J, leaving 12 bases unmatched. CDR3 length: 14 amino acids. The CDR3 protein is CSVTGQGGSHGYTF. The DNA for the CDR3 is TGCAGCGTGACCGGACAGGGTGGGAGCCATGGCTACACCTTC.

This chain joins TRBV7-9 and TRBJ2-1; D is perhaps TRBD2 (6 bases). From germline, CDR1 is SEHNR and CDR2 FQNEAQ (reference sequence). The CDR3 has 15 residues. V gave up 3 bases and J gave up 1 base, with 10 bases separating them. The CDR3 region is CASSLSGPSYNEQFF. CDR3 DNA: TGTGCCAGCAGCTTGAGCGGGCCTTCCTACAATGAGCAGTTCTTC.

The V call is TRBV6-5, the J call TRBJ2-7; a weak D match, TRBD1 (5 bases). CDR3 size: 12 residues. The ends were cut back, 8 bases at V and 2 bases at J, with 10 bases in the middle. The V gene's germline CDR1 is MNHEY and CDR2 SVGAGI. The CDR3 region has the DNA TGTGCCAGCTCCTGGGGCCCCTACGAGCAGTACTTC. Protein sequence: CASSWGPYEQYF.

The CDR3 is CASRPPAAGEQYF. DNA for the CDR3: TGTGCCAGCAGACCCCCGGCCGCAGGTGAGCAGTACTTC. The J gene is TRBJ2-7, the V gene TRBV6-6; D ambiguous. The CDR3 is 13 amino acids. Germline lookup yields CDR1 MNHNY and CDR2 SVGAGI (reference sequence). V dropped 6 bases and J dropped 7 bases, with 16 bases sitting between them.

The chain recombines TRBV28 with TRBJ1-5; the D gene is possibly TRBD1 (6 bases). Trimming took off 3 bases at V and 7 bases at J, with 16 bases between the two ends. The germline V gene has CDR1 MDHEN and CDR2 SYDVKM. The CDR3 totals 15 residues. The CDR3 DNA is TGTGCCAGCAGTTTGATACAGGGTGGAGGACAGCCCCAGCATTTT. This codes for CASSLIQGGGQPQHF.

The chain couples TRBV29-1 to TRBJ1-1; tentatively, D is TRBD1 (6 bases). The germline V and J ends were trimmed by 5 bases and 4 bases, with 17 bases remaining between them. Per germline, CDR1 SQVTM and CDR2 ANQGSEA. This CDR3 spans 14 amino acids. The CDR3 sequence: CSVTQGPSITEAFF. DNA of the CDR3: TGCAGCGTTACACAGGGACCGTCGATCACTGAAGCTTTCTTT.

The chain carries TRBV6-1 and TRBJ2-7; 8 nucleotides line up with TRBD2. This CDR3 comprises 15 residues. After removal of 2 bases from V and 1 base from J, the junction contained 4 bases not matched to a gene. The germline gives CDR1 MNHNS, CDR2 SASEGT. The CDR3 DNA reads as TGTGCCAGCAGTGAACGTGCGGGGGGATCCTACGAGCAGTACTTC. Residues: CASSERAGGSYEQYF.

This sequence joins TRBV5-1 and TRBJ1-4; D may be TRBD1 (6 bases). V lost 4 bases, J lost 5 bases, and 15 bases lay in between. The CDR3 length is 15 residues. Germline CDR1 reads SGHRS; CDR2 reads YFSETQ. The CDR3 DNA reads as TGCGCCAGCAGCCCCCAGGGACATGTAAATGAAAAACTGTTTTTT. Translation gives CASSPQGHVNEKLFF.

The chain employs TRBV5-4 and TRBJ1-5; possible D gene TRBD1, 5 bases. Trimming removed 1 base at V and 5 bases at J, with 13 bases between. The length of the CDR3 is 15 residues. The germline gives CDR1 SGHNT, CDR2 YYREEE (reference sequence). The CDR3 region is CASSLPQGNDQPQHF. For the CDR3, the DNA is TGTGCCAGCAGCTTGCCCCAGGGAAACGATCAGCCCCAGCATTTT.

The chain recombines TRBV6-6 with TRBJ2-1; 8 nucleotides match TRBD2. The CDR3 is made up of 14 amino acids. V lost 5 bases to trimming and J lost 2 bases; unmatched junction nucleotides: 2. The germline CDR1 and CDR2 sequences are MNHNY and SVGAGI (reference sequence). Here the CDR3 reads CASSPSGPYNEQFF. CDR3 sequence (DNA): TGTGCCAGCAGTCCTAGCGGGCCCTACAATGAGCAGTTCTTC.